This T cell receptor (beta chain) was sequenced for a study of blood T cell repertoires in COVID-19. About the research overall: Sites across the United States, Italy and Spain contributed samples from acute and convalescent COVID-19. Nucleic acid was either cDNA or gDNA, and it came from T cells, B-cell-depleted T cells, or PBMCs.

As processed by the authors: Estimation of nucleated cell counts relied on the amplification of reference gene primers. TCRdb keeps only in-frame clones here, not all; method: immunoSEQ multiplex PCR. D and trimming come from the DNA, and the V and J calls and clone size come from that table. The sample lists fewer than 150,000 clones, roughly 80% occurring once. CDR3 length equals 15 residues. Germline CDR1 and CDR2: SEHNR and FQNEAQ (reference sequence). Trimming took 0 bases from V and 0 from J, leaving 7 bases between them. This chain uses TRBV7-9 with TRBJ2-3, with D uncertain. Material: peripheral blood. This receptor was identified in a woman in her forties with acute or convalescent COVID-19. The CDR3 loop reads CASSLAYPSTDTQYF. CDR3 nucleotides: TGTGCCAGCAGCTTAGCGTATCCTAGCACAGATACGCAGTATTTT.